This T cell receptor (beta chain) was captured in a study of early T cells in non-severe SARS-CoV-2 infection. Study overall: Whole-blood bulk RNA, unsorted, was sequenced, and chains were unpaired.

Study-level results: The matching step, a VDJdb search, favored anti-spike CD8 responses and missed private and CD4 specificities.

The TCR library protocol was used to attach unique molecular identifiers. These identifiers were attached to individual cDNA molecules. TCRdb used MiXCR to reprocess the 5' RACE reads, holding one entry per CDR3 protein. The sample records roughly 63,000 distinct CDR3 sequences, 10% to 15% being singletons. CDR3 length equals 17 residues. Germline CDR1 and CDR2: PRHDT and FYEKMQ (reference sequence). Trimming cost V 2 bases and J 3 bases; bases outside gene matches: 9. About this clonotype: No antigen is known for it.

The receptor was isolated from an adult who was a healthcare worker with PCR-confirmed SARS-CoV-2 infection or an uninfected control (not recorded which). V and J are TRBV13 and TRBJ2-3; 9 bases are a match to TRBD2. The sample consisted of whole blood. In DNA form, the CDR3 reads TGTGCCAGCAGCTTACCCCTAGGAGCGGGGGGTACAGATACGCAGTATTTT. Amino acids: CASSLPLGAGGTDTQYF.